This T cell receptor beta chain was sequenced for a study of CD8+ T cells in alopecia areata. In the study overall: Twice daily, treated patients received 5 to 10 mg of oral tofacitinib. Whole-study results and caveats: The study found tofacitinib significantly decreased scalp clonality and expanded CD8+ clones among the top 100.

The CDR3 has 13 amino acids. Germline-derived CDR1 and CDR2 are SQVTM and ANQGSEA. After removal of 2 bases from V and 5 bases from J, the junction contained 1 base not matched to a gene. RNA, once extracted, was reverse transcribed into cDNA for use as the sequencing template. Method: immunoSEQ multiplex PCR; TCRdb's copy keeps in-frame clones and lacks some. The sample holds over 100,000 clones; about half are singletons and the top ten take 0.46%. Notes on this clone: Its specificity is unknown.

Treatment indicated: oral pan-JAK inhibitor, 5-10 mg twice daily. Material: CD4+ T cells sorted from blood, obtained at week 4, from a patient treated with tofacitinib. The chain recombines TRBV29-1 with TRBJ2-3, with 10 nucleotides matching TRBD2. The source is a human donor with alopecia areata. The CDR3 here is CSVEPSGGDTQYF. The CDR3 DNA sequence: TGCAGCGTTGAACCTAGCGGGGGAGATACGCAGTATTTT.